Detailed here is one T cell receptor beta chain. Its cognate antigen has yet to be identified. Nothing much larger sits one base from this clone, and base qualities are not available. This sample is part of a study of blood T cell repertoires in COVID-19 (dated by TCRdb to 2018 to 2021). Notes on the research overall: Samples covering the acute and convalescent phases of COVID-19 were provided by collaborators in the United States, Italy and Spain. Where available, HLA class I and class II types were obtained from metadata supplied by the sample provider rather than from assay-based typing. A de-identified subject ID, COVID-19 status, age in years and sex were almost always included in the sample metadata. The repertoires were released in a freely available public database intended as a resource for research on the immune response to SARS-CoV-2. Samples came from the ongoing ImmuneRACE study (first 160 participants) plus 1,254 subjects from 6 global collaborators. The dataset comprised deeply sampled blood TCRbeta repertoires from subjects exposed to, actively infected with, or recovered from COVID-19. The material from the prospective study consisted of cDNA or gDNA derived from T cells, B-cell-depleted T cells, or PBMCs.

In Seattle, one collaborating source enrolled patients while the infection was active and tracked those patients longitudinally over the course of disease. Collaborating institutions collected whole blood in K2EDTA tubes following their own protocols. Collaborator samples were shipped for TCRbeta analysis as frozen whole blood, isolated PBMCs, or DNA extracted from either sample type. TCRbeta CDR3 regions were amplified from genomic DNA by means of the immunoSEQ Assay, a bias-controlled multiplex PCR. Under the source paper's analysis protocol: Nucleated cell counts per sample were estimated from amplification of reference gene primers within the assay. To quantify the absolute abundance of each unique TCRbeta CDR3 rearrangement, sequence reads were collapsed and filtered. For each sample, productive Simpson clonality was calculated as the square root of Simpson's diversity index over productive rearrangements. The clones in this table, taken by TCRdb from immuneACCESS, are in-frame only. Not every clone is retained; where verified, under half of the shortfall comes from an unresolved V gene, and the cause of the rest is unknown. V and J calls and clone size come straight from that table; D and trimming were deduced from the DNA. This sample comprises over 150,000 clones, 88% of them detected only once. 15% to 20% of the sample is taken by the ten largest.

The CDR3 runs 15 residues from the cysteine to the phenylalanine. Only the CDR3 DNA stays, 45 bases, in frame from base 1. Taken from the germline V gene (reference sequence), the CDR1 and CDR2 loops are DFQATT and SNEGSKA. Trimming accounts for 3 bases at V and 4 bases at J, while the number of junction bases matched to no gene is 9. General findings and caveats noted by the study authors: The quantity of clinical and demographic metadata differed by source and by participant and was supplied without curation.

This clonotype was sampled from a man between 50 and 59 years old with COVID-19, enrolled during active disease. The sequenced material came from peripheral blood. The rearranged segments are TRBV20-1 and TRBJ2-5, with 9 middle bases fitting TRBD2. In nucleotide form, the sequence is TGCAGTGCTAGTCTTAGCGGGAGTTTGCCAGAGACCCAGTACTTC. Translated, it gives CSASLSGSLPETQYF.